These 16 T cell receptor beta chains were all obtained from the same sample, sequenced in a study of cytomegalovirus exposure and HLA in healthy donors. Both 60 Vbeta primers and 13 Jbeta primers went into the PCR. The table came from immunoSEQ multiplex PCR; TCRdb's copy has only in-frame clones and leaves some out. The top ten hold under 20% of the sample, which has roughly 100,000 clones, roughly three quarters seen once. The specimen was PBMCs. The receptors come from a woman aged 60-75 years in good health and CMV-seropositive.

In nucleotides, the CDR3 is TGTGCCAGCAGCTTTAGGACAGGGGGCCTGGATACGCAGTATTTT. Amino acid sequence: CASSFRTGGLDTQYF. The chain is built from TRBV7-8 and TRBJ2-3; 11 nucleotides line up with TRBD1. Germline CDR1 SGHVS, CDR2 FQNEAQ. Losses at the gene ends were 3 bases for V and 6 bases for J; bases not matched to a gene: 5. CDR3 size: 15 residues.

The V and J genes are TRBV5-1 and TRBJ1-5, with no clear D. Germline CDR1 and CDR2: SGHRS and YFSETQ. The length of the CDR3 is 12 residues. The V gene lost 0 bases and the J gene lost 10 bases, with 8 bases spanning the gap. CDR3 nucleotide sequence: TGCGCCAGCAGCTTGGCCGGAGGTCCCCAGCATTTT. Encoded protein: CASSLAGGPQHF.

The sample holds a few counts of this clone. This CDR3 is also generated by other DNA sequences in the sample. V and J are TRBV9 and TRBJ1-3, with 8 bases aligning to TRBD1. V was pared by 0 bases and J by 2 bases, with 4 bases of the junction left unmatched. This CDR3 contains 16 residues. Per germline, CDR1 SGDLS and CDR2 YYNGEE. Here the CDR3 DNA reads TGTGCCAGCAGCGTAGATACAGGGGGAACTGGAAACACCATATATTTT. Translation gives CASSVDTGGTGNTIYF.

The rearrangement joins TRBV27 to TRBJ1-3; no definite D call. Trimming cost V 4 bases and J 3 bases, with 10 bases left between them. Germline V gives CDR1 MNHEY, CDR2 SMNVEV (reference sequence). CDR3 length equals 14 residues. The CDR3 loop reads CASSSRDIGNTIYF. The DNA for the CDR3 is TGTGCCAGCAGTTCCCGAGACATTGGAAACACCATATATTTT.

The chain links TRBV19 to TRBJ2-1; 8 bases are shared with TRBD2. Germline values: CDR1 LNHDA, CDR2 SQIVND (reference sequence). The ends lost 3 bases at V and 5 bases at J; junction bases unmatched: 6. CDR3 length: 15 residues. The CDR3 DNA is TGTGCCAGTAGTATTGGAGCGGGAGTCAACAATGAGCAGTTCTTC. The encoded protein is CASSIGAGVNNEQFF.

The genes are TRBV6-1 and TRBJ2-1; D is possibly TRBD1 (5 bases). From germline, CDR1 is MNHNS and CDR2 SASEGT. The CDR3 extends over 15 amino acids. Trimming removed 11 bases from V and 2 bases from J, with 19 bases in between. The CDR3 loop is CAAGAGPSTYNEQFF. CDR3 nucleotides: TGTGCCGCTGGGGCCGGACCTTCTACCTACAATGAGCAGTTCTTC.

V is TRBV15 and J is TRBJ1-1; D possibly corresponds to TRBD1 (6 bases). Trimming shortened V by 3 bases and J by 8 bases, and 7 bases separated the two germline ends. In germline, CDR1 is LNHNV, CDR2 YYDKDF (reference sequence). This CDR3 region has 11 residues. The CDR3 DNA follows: TGTGCCACCAGCAGGACAGGAGAAGCTTTCTTT. Encoded protein: CATSRTGEAFF.

The chain is built from TRBV11-3 and TRBJ2-1, with D tentatively TRBD2 (6 bases). This CDR3 is 14 amino acids long. The V gene's germline CDR1 is SGHNT and CDR2 YENEEA. The V end lost 4 bases, the J end lost 7 bases, and 14 bases lay between the germline ends. In DNA form, the CDR3 reads TGTGCCAGCAGCTGGACCGGGACTTCAAATGAGCAGTTCTTC. Protein: CASSWTGTSNEQFF.

Here the CDR3 DNA reads TGTGCCAGCAGCTTCTCCCTCGGACAGGGACGGAATCAGCCCCAGCATTTT. Translating it yields CASSFSLGQGRNQPQHF. The chain links TRBV7-9 to TRBJ1-5, with 8 bases lining up with TRBD1. Germline V CDR1 and CDR2: SEHNR, FQNEAQ (reference sequence). The CDR3 has 17 amino acids. With 3 bases clipped from V and 4 bases from J, the junction kept 11 bases outside the gene matches.

This chain joins TRBV7-9 and TRBJ2-5; D uncertain. The CDR3 loop spans 13 amino acids. CDR1 and CDR2 (germline): SEHNR, FQNEAQ (reference sequence). Trimming stripped 2 bases from V and 6 bases from J, with 10 bases between. CDR3 bases: TGTGCCAGCAGCTTAAACAGTGGGCAGACCCAGTACTTC. It codes for CASSLNSGQTQYF.

The chain couples TRBV19 to TRBJ2-7; the match to TRBD2 covers 9 bases. V shed 10 bases, J shed 5 bases, and the junction held 21 bases outside the gene matches. This CDR3 has 17 amino acids. CDR1 LNHDA and CDR2 SQIVND come from the germline V gene (reference sequence). For the CDR3, the DNA is TGTGCCACGTCGACAAACGGGCGGGAGGGCCGAGGGGACGAGCAGTACTTC. It codes for CATSTNGREGRGDEQYF.

This chain joins TRBV15 and TRBJ2-3, with 8 bases that match TRBD2. J gave up 6 bases and V 3 bases, and 2 bases lay outside the gene matches. Germline V gives CDR1 LNHNV, CDR2 YYDKDF (reference sequence). This CDR3 spans 13 amino acids. DNA for the CDR3: TGTGCCACCAGCAGCGGACTAGCTGATACGCAGTATTTT. It yields the protein CATSSGLADTQYF.

The rearrangement uses TRBV10-2 and TRBJ2-6; D ambiguous. The CDR3 runs 16 residues. CDR1 WSHSY and CDR2 SAAADI come from the germline V gene. V lost 3 bases, J lost 0 bases, and 9 bases lay in between. This chain's CDR3 is CASSDRLGSGANVLTF. Written as DNA, the CDR3 is TGCGCCAGCAGTGATCGCCTAGGCTCTGGGGCCAACGTCCTGACTTTC.

This rearrangement joins TRBV2 to TRBJ1-5; D remains unclear. The germline V gene encodes CDR1 SNHLY and CDR2 FYNNEI. V lost 3 bases and J lost 0, with 9 bases in between. This CDR3 has 15 residues. This CDR3 reads CASSDSPYSNQPQHF. The CDR3 DNA follows: TGTGCCAGCAGTGACAGTCCTTATAGCAATCAGCCCCAGCATTTT. Variable domain in full (rest from reference TRBV2 and TRBJ1-5): EPEVTQTPSHQVTQMGQEVILRCVPISNHLYFYWYRQILGQKVEFLVSFYNNEISEKSEIFDDQFSVERPDGSNFTLKIRSTKLEDSAMYFCASSDSPYSNQPQHFGDGTRLSIL.

The chain is built from TRBV25-1 and TRBJ2-1; 14 nucleotides line up with TRBD2. The ends lost 8 bases at V and 9 bases at J; junction bases unmatched: 6. In germline, CDR1 is MGHDK, CDR2 SYGVNS. The CDR3 extends over 14 amino acids. The CDR3 sequence: CASSGTSGRGEQFF. In DNA form, the CDR3 reads TGTGCCAGCTCCGGGACTAGCGGGAGAGGTGAGCAGTTCTTC.

The V call is TRBV18, the J call TRBJ2-1; TRBD2 matches 10 bases. The J segment lost 10 bases and the V segment lost 3 bases, leaving 9 bases of the junction unmatched. In germline, CDR1 is KGHSH, CDR2 LQKENI. This CDR3 has 15 amino acids. The CDR3, as DNA: TGTGCCAGCTCACCTCTAGCGGGAGTTTTAGGGGAGCAGTTCTTC. Translation gives CASSPLAGVLGEQFF.